This T cell receptor beta chain was recovered during a study of cytomegalovirus exposure and HLA in healthy donors. This table comes from immunoSEQ multiplex PCR, and its TCRdb copy is limited to in-frame clones, with some not included. Of some 140,000 clones in the sample, 80% to 90% were seen once. V lost 3 bases, J lost 3 bases, and 12 bases lay in between. The CDR3 is 15 residues long. In germline, CDR1 is MNHNS, CDR2 SASEGT. General study points: Confirmation was obtained in vitro that three CMV-associated chains are specific for CMV antigens.

Turning to this clone: Antigen: not known.

Sequencing was performed on PBMCs. The genes are TRBV6-1 and TRBJ1-5, with D unclear. The source is a woman between 18 and 29 years old in good health and CMV-seropositive. The CDR3 sequence is CASSEGRTLNQPQHF. CDR3 bases: TGTGCCAGCAGTGAGGGCAGAACCCTCAATCAGCCCCAGCATTTT.